Below, 24 T cell receptor beta chains from the same sample are listed, as sequenced in a study of blood T cell repertoires in COVID-19. Some clones are missing from TCRdb's copy, which holds only in-frame ones; the method was immunoSEQ multiplex PCR. The sample consists of about 210,000 clones, about 89% of them appearing once. The source material was peripheral blood. The receptors were sampled from a woman in her thirties or forties with acute or convalescent COVID-19.

V usage is TRBV2 and J usage is TRBJ1-4, with D uncertain. CDR3 length: 14 amino acids. Trimming stripped 2 bases from V and 4 bases from J, with 8 bases between. CDR1 and CDR2 (germline): SNHLY, FYNNEI. CDR3 protein: CASSETGFNEKLFF. In nucleotides, the CDR3 is TGTGCCAGCAGTGAAACGGGGTTTAATGAAAAACTGTTTTTT.

This chain connects TRBV14 to TRBJ1-6, with TRBD1 as a possible D gene (5 bases). Trimming took 6 bases from V and 12 from J, leaving 15 bases between them. Germline CDR1 and CDR2: SGHDN and FVKESK. The CDR3 spans 13 residues. The CDR3 sequence: CASRLQGFEPLHF. DNA of the CDR3: TGTGCCAGCAGACTCCAGGGTTTTGAACCCCTCCACTTT.

This chain joins TRBV7-3 and TRBJ1-1; tentatively, D is TRBD1 (6 bases). The CDR3 totals 14 residues. Trimming stripped 5 bases from V and 3 bases from J, with 13 bases between. Germline V gene sequence: CDR1 SGHTA, CDR2 FQGTGA. CDR3 nucleotide sequence: TGTGCCAGCAGCCTACAGGGAACCGACACTGAAGCTTTCTTT. This translates into CASSLQGTDTEAFF.

The gene calls are TRBV4-2 and TRBJ1-6; TRBD1 agrees at 8 bases. The CDR3 covers 15 residues. Germline V gene data show CDR1 as LGHNA and CDR2 as YNFKEQ. Unmatched junction bases numbered 2, after V lost 4 bases and J lost 3 bases. This CDR3 reads CASSLGTGYNSPLHF. For the CDR3, the DNA is TGTGCCAGCAGCCTCGGGACAGGCTATAATTCACCCCTCCACTTT.

The CDR3 DNA is TGTGCCAGCAGCTCCGGAACAGGGAAACGGGGCACTGAAGCTTTCTTT. The encoded protein is CASSSGTGKRGTEAFF. The gene calls are TRBV5-4 and TRBJ1-1; possibly TRBD1 for D (6 bases). This CDR3 comprises 16 residues. Germline assignment: CDR1 SGHNT and CDR2 YYREEE (reference sequence). The V gene lost 3 bases and the J gene lost 4 bases, with 19 bases spanning the gap.

In its sample, this clone was seen a few times. The chain couples TRBV19 to TRBJ2-1; 9 bases are a match to TRBD1. The CDR3 loop spans 15 amino acids. CDR1 is LNHDA and CDR2 is SQIVND in the germline V gene (reference sequence). Unmatched junction bases numbered 5, after V lost 6 bases and J lost 2 bases. The CDR3: CASRDDRGAYNEQFF. The CDR3 region has the DNA TGTGCCAGTAGGGATGACAGGGGGGCCTACAATGAGCAGTTCTTC.

This rearrangement joins TRBV9 to TRBJ1-3, with D unresolved. The length of the CDR3 is 15 residues. V dropped 4 bases and J dropped 0 bases, with 11 bases sitting between them. Germline values: CDR1 SGDLS, CDR2 YYNGEE. This CDR3 reads CASSLGGYSGNTIYF. DNA for the CDR3: TGTGCCAGCAGCTTAGGCGGGTACTCTGGAAACACCATATATTTT.

This clone came up once. V usage is TRBV14 and J usage is TRBJ2-3; perhaps TRBD1 as D (5 bases). The CDR3 is 17 amino acids. Germline V lookup: CDR1 SGHDN, CDR2 FVKESK. Trimming took off 2 bases at V and 5 bases at J, with 20 bases between the two ends. Here the CDR3 reads CASSQPKDTLPQDTQYF. CDR3 DNA sequence: TGTGCCAGCAGCCAACCGAAGGACACTTTGCCACAAGATACGCAGTATTTT.

The chain couples TRBV11-3 to TRBJ2-3; TRBD2 matches at 9 bases. This CDR3 contains 14 residues. Germline lookup yields CDR1 SGHNT and CDR2 YENEEA. V lost 4 bases to trimming and J lost 5 bases; unmatched junction nucleotides: 4. CDR3 DNA: TGTGCCAGCAGCTCCGGGACTAGCTTAGATACGCAGTATTTT. Protein: CASSSGTSLDTQYF.

In its sample, this clone was seen once. The chain carries TRBV9 and TRBJ1-5; 8 bases are a match to TRBD1. Unmatched junction bases numbered 5, after V lost 7 bases and J lost 5 bases. Per germline, CDR1 SGDLS and CDR2 YYNGEE. The CDR3 has 13 amino acids. The CDR3 DNA sequence: TGTGCCAGCCTGGACAGGGTAGATCAGCCCCAGCATTTT. It specifies CASLDRVDQPQHF.

The chain recombines TRBV25-1 with TRBJ2-5, with 8 bases fitting TRBD2. Germline V lookup: CDR1 MGHDK, CDR2 SYGVNS. Trimming took 5 bases from V and 2 from J; bases not matched to a gene: 10. The CDR3 is 16 residues long. DNA for the CDR3: TGTGCCAGCAGTCCCTCCATGAGCGGGGGACAAGAGACCCAGTACTTC. It encodes CASSPSMSGGQETQYF.

This clone was counted between two and nine times. V usage is TRBV19 and J usage is TRBJ1-6, with 8 bases aligning to TRBD1. Looked up from germline, CDR1 is LNHDA and CDR2 is SQIVND (reference sequence). The length of the CDR3 is 14 residues. After removal of 7 bases from V and 10 bases from J, the junction contained 9 bases not matched to a gene. CDR3 sequence reads: CASTQGASQSPLHF. The CDR3 region has the DNA TGTGCCAGTACGCAGGGGGCAAGTCAATCACCCCTCCACTTT. The whole variable domain, filled in from reference TRBV19 and TRBJ1-6, reads DGGITQSPKYLFRKEGQNVTLSCEQNLNHDAMYWYRQDPGQGLRLIYYSQIVNDFQKGDIAEGYSVSREKKESFPLTVTSAQKNPTAFYLCASTQGASQSPLHFGNGTRLTVT.

This chain links TRBV5-4 with TRBJ1-2, with 8 bases that match TRBD1. CDR3 length: 13 amino acids. The trim removed 4 bases at V and 7 bases at J, leaving 6 bases unmatched. CDR1 SGHNT and CDR2 YYREEE come from the germline V gene (reference sequence). The CDR3 DNA reads TGTGCCAGCAGCCTGGGACAGGAGACTGGCTACACCTTC. As protein: CASSLGQETGYTF.

The V call is TRBV10-3, the J call TRBJ1-1; 8 nucleotides line up with TRBD1. CDR1 and CDR2 (germline): ENHRY, SYGVKD. The CDR3 spans 13 residues. V was pared by 5 bases and J by 4 bases, with 3 bases of the junction left unmatched. This chain's CDR3 is CAISIDRGTEAFF. DNA for the CDR3: TGTGCCATCAGTATTGACAGGGGCACTGAAGCTTTCTTT.

Written as DNA, the CDR3 is TGCGCCAGCAGTGACCAAGCGGGGGGTCTAGGAGATACGCAGTATTTT. This sequence encodes CASSDQAGGLGDTQYF. The chain joins TRBV10-1 to TRBJ2-3; TRBD2 aligns across 9 bases. Germline V gene sequence: CDR1 WNHNN, CDR2 SYGVQD (reference sequence). V trimming: 3 bases; J trimming: 5 bases; junction bases outside the gene matches: 9. The CDR3 is made up of 16 amino acids.

The genes are TRBV6-5 and TRBJ1-4, with TRBD1 matching 7 bases. CDR1 MNHEY and CDR2 SVGAGI come from the germline V gene. The CDR3 is 15 amino acids. The junction had 11 bases not matched to a gene; V was cut back by 6 bases and J by 7 bases. The DNA of the CDR3 is TGTGCCAGCAGACCTGGGACAGTGGGGGGTGAAAAACTGTTTTTT. Residues: CASRPGTVGGEKLFF.

The chain couples TRBV2 to TRBJ2-7; maybe TRBD1 (6 bases). The CDR3 spans 13 residues. With 4 bases removed from V and 7 bases from J, the gap between germline ends came to 14 bases. Germline CDR1 and CDR2: SNHLY and FYNNEI. CDR3 in DNA: TGTGCCAGCAGTGGGACAGCCTTTTGGGAGCAGTACGTC. Residues: CASSGTAFWEQYV.

The genes are TRBV4-1 and TRBJ1-1; 7 nucleotides agree with TRBD1. The J segment lost 0 bases and the V segment lost 3 bases, leaving 13 bases of the junction unmatched. From germline, CDR1 is MGHRA and CDR2 YSYEKL. There are 18 residues in the CDR3. CDR3 nucleotide sequence: TGCGCCAGCAGCCAGAGACCCCTGGGACAGACTATGAACACTGAAGCTTTCTTT. Its translation: CASSQRPLGQTMNTEAFF.

Note on this clone: Germline is not matched at one junction end, which may reflect a read error. The V gene is TRBV25-1, the J gene TRBJ1-2; no definite D call. The germline V gene encodes CDR1 MGHDK and CDR2 SYGVNS. This CDR3 has 11 amino acids. The CDR3 protein is CASRESDGYTF. The DNA for the CDR3 is TGTGCCAGCAGGGAATCAGATGGCTACACCTTC.

The chain is built from TRBV27 and TRBJ1-5; no clear D gene. The germline gives CDR1 MNHEY, CDR2 SMNVEV (reference sequence). Deletions cut 6 bases from V and 0 bases from J, with 12 bases between. CDR3 length equals 15 residues. Here the CDR3 DNA reads TGTGCCAGCAGCAGAACACCTTATAGCAATCAGCCCCAGCATTTT. Translating it yields CASSRTPYSNQPQHF.

This clone was detected once. This chain links TRBV11-2 with TRBJ2-1; the D gene is possibly TRBD2 (6 bases). Between the trimmed V and J ends, which lost 2 bases and 8 bases, there was a span of 13 bases. Germline CDR1 SGHAT, CDR2 FQNNGV. This CDR3 spans 14 amino acids. CDR3 in amino acids: CASSLRSWGDEQFF. For the CDR3, the DNA is TGTGCCAGCAGCTTAAGGTCGTGGGGGGATGAGCAGTTCTTC.

This clone has a single count. V usage is TRBV5-6 and J usage is TRBJ2-5; 9 bases align to TRBD1. The V segment lost 6 bases and the J segment 2 bases; nucleotides outside the gene matches: 20. Germline lookup yields CDR1 SGHDT and CDR2 YYEEEE. The CDR3 runs to 19 residues. In DNA form, the CDR3 reads TGTGCCAGCAACCAACGTTACACGGACAGGGGTGAGATACAAGAGACCCAGTACTTC. The encoded protein is CASNQRYTDRGEIQETQYF.

V gene TRBV7-2 combines with J gene TRBJ2-2; 8 positions agree with TRBD1. The length of the CDR3 is 16 residues. Germline assignment: CDR1 SGHTA and CDR2 FQGNSA. V shed 5 bases and J 5 bases; nucleotides not matched to a gene: 10. The CDR3 loop is CASSPGGQGATGELFF. DNA of the CDR3: TGTGCCAGCAGCCCAGGGGGCCAGGGAGCTACCGGGGAGCTGTTTTTT.

The chain carries TRBV19 and TRBJ1-2, with 9 nucleotides matching TRBD1. Looked up from germline, CDR1 is LNHDA and CDR2 is SQIVND (reference sequence). Trimming took 9 bases from V and 3 from J; bases not matched to a gene: 5. The CDR3 has 13 residues. The CDR3 nucleotides are TGTGCCAGCACACAGGGGGCTTACTATGGCTACACCTTC. Protein sequence: CASTQGAYYGYTF. Combining the CDR3 with reference TRBV19 and TRBJ1-2 gives the whole variable domain DGGITQSPKYLFRKEGQNVTLSCEQNLNHDAMYWYRQDPGQGLRLIYYSQIVNDFQKGDIAEGYSVSREKKESFPLTVTSAQKNPTAFYLCASTQGAYYGYTFGSGTRLTVV.